This T cell receptor (beta chain) was sequenced for a study of T cell responses to AZD1222 COVID-19 vaccine. Germline V lookup: CDR1 MNHEY, CDR2 SVGAGI. The germline V and J ends were trimmed by 6 bases and 8 bases, with 16 bases remaining between them. The CDR3 contains 13 residues. About this clone: What it binds is not known.

The method was immunoSEQ multiplex PCR; TCRdb's version includes in-frame clones alone and lacks a portion of them. The data contain about 150,000 clones, around nine tenths of them singletons. Study-wide points: Reportedly, close to half of spike-specific TCRs are directed against unmutated variant regions. At study baseline, merely five or six AZD1222 recipients were seropositive.

The chain carries TRBV6-5 and TRBJ1-1; no clear D. This material consisted of peripheral blood, taken 28 days after the second AZD1222 dose. This TCR was sampled from an adult who received the AZD1222 COVID-19 vaccine. The CDR3 reads CASSADGVQEAFF. The CDR3 DNA reads TGTGCCAGCAGCGCGGACGGAGTTCAAGAAGCTTTCTTT.